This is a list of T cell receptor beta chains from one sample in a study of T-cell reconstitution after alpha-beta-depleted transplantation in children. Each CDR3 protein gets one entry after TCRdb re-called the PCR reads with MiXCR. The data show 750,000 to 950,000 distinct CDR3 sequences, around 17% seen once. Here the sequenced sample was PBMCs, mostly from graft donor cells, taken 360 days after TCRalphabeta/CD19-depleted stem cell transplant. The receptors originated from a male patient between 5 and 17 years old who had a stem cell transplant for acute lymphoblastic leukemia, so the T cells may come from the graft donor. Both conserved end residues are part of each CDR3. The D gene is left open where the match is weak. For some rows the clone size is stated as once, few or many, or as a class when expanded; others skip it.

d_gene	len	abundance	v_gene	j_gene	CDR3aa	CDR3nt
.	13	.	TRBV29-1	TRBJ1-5	CSVEGGVDQPQHF	TGCAGCGTTGAGGGAGGGGTCGATCAGCCCCAGCATTTT
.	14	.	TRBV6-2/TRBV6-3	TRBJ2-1	CASDKSGRNNEQFF	TGTGCCAGCGATAAGAGCGGGCGTAACAATGAGCAGTTCTTC
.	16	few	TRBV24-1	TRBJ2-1	CATSDLNQGGHNEQFF	TGTGCCACCAGTGATTTGAACCAGGGGGGGCACAATGAGCAGTTCTTC
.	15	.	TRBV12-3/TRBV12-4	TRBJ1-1	CASSLSFGKATEAFF	TGTGCCAGCAGTTTGTCTTTCGGGAAAGCCACTGAAGCTTTCTTT
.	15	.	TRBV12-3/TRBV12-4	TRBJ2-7	CASSFRGVGFYEQYF	TGTGCCAGCAGTTTCCGCGGGGTGGGGTTCTACGAGCAGTACTTC
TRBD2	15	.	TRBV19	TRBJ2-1	CASSIASGRGNEQFF	TGTGCCAGTAGTATCGCCAGCGGGAGGGGGAATGAGCAGTTCTTC
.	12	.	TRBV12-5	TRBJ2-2	CASGFLTGELFF	TGTGCTAGTGGTTTCCTCACCGGGGAGCTGTTTTTT
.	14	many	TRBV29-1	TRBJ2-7	CSVRIQGSIYEQYF	TGCAGCGTTCGCATTCAGGGGTCCATCTACGAGCAGTACTTC
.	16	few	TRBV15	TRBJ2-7	CATSSPWVRGPYEQYF	TGTGCCACCAGCTCCCCGTGGGTGAGAGGCCCCTACGAGCAGTACTTC
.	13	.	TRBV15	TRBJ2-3	CATSRDIRDTQYF	TGTGCCACCAGCAGAGATATTAGAGATACGCAGTATTTT
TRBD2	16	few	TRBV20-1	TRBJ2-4	CSARDRGRGTKNIQYF	TGCAGTGCTAGAGATCGCGGGAGAGGGACCAAAAACATTCAGTACTTC
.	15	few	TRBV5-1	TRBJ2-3	CASSSKLGQADTQYF	TGCGCCAGCAGCTCAAAACTAGGTCAGGCAGATACGCAGTATTTT
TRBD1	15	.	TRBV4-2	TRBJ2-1	CASSQHRGQLNEQFF	TGTGCCAGCAGCCAACACAGGGGGCAGTTGAATGAGCAGTTCTTC
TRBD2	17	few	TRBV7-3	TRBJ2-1	CASSLRASGIGYNEQFF	TGTGCCAGCAGCTTAAGGGCTAGCGGGATAGGGTACAATGAGCAGTTCTTC
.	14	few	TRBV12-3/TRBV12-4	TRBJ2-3	CASSKAYKTDTQYF	TGTGCCAGCAGCAAGGCCTATAAGACAGATACGCAGTATTTT
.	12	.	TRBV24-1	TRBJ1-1	CATSGEGVEAFF	TGTGCCACCAGTGGGGAGGGAGTTGAAGCTTTCTTT
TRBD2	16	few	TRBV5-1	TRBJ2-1	CASSIPTSGDYNEQFF	TGCGCCAGCAGCATTCCAACTAGCGGAGATTACAATGAGCAGTTCTTC
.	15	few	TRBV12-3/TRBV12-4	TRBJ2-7	CASSFPGRGDHEQYF	TGTGCCAGCAGTTTCCCTGGGCGCGGAGACCACGAGCAGTACTTC
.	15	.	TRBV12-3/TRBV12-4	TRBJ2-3	CASSFRGASTDTQYF	TGTGCCAGCAGTTTTCGCGGCGCTAGCACAGATACGCAGTATTTT
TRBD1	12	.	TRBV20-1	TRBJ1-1	CSASQGAGGAFF	TGCAGTGCTTCACAGGGGGCAGGCGGAGCTTTCTTT
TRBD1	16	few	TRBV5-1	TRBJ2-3	CASSLDGQGVTDTQYF	TGCGCCAGCAGCTTGGACGGACAGGGGGTCACAGATACGCAGTATTTT
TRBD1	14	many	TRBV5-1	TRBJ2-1	CASSSGQSYNEQFF	TGCGCCAGCAGCTCGGGACAGTCATACAATGAGCAGTTCTTC